This T cell receptor (beta chain) is drawn from a study of cytotoxic CD8 clonotypes in ibrutinib-treated CLL. In the study overall: Productive templates averaged approximately 250,000 per sample, and productive rearrangements 90,000 to 95,000.

Germline V gene lookup returns CDR1 SGHAT and CDR2 FQNNGV. This CDR3 region has 18 residues. V lost 5 bases and J lost 0; bases outside the gene matches: 10. Investigators sought sequencing depths of between 1 in 200,000 and 1 in 1 million T cells. TCRdb's table, derived via immunoSEQ multiplex PCR, lists solely in-frame clones and lacks some. The sample has some 29,000 clones; 76% are singletons. Cryopreserved PBMCs provided 2 to 2.5 micrograms of genomic DNA for the TCR beta libraries. The receptor comes from a human donor with chronic lymphocytic leukemia. This chain connects TRBV11-2 to TRBJ1-1, with TRBD1 matching 12 bases. The material sequenced was PBMCs, taken after 36 months of ibrutinib treatment. The CDR3 is CASSLLGQGAFMNTEAFF. As DNA, the CDR3 is TGTGCCAGCAGCCTCCTGGGACAGGGGGCATTCATGAACACTGAAGCTTTCTTT.